What follows are 8 T cell receptor beta chains derived from one specimen sequenced in a study of blood T cells in healthy people across ages. Through a sample-barcoded 5' primer and a J-beta primer mix, a second PCR was run for roughly 6 to 12 cycles. One entry per CDR3 protein, called by TCRdb with MiXCR from the 5' RACE reads. Among roughly 680,000 distinct CDR3 sequences listed, under 65% were seen once. Input material: blood. These receptor sequences come from an elderly woman in good health.

The chain couples TRBV5-1 to TRBJ2-3, with D possibly being TRBD2 (5 bases). Germline CDR1 and CDR2: SGHRS and YFSETQ. The CDR3 runs to 15 residues. The V end was cut by 6 bases, the J end by 0 bases, with 14 bases between. Here the CDR3 reads CASKGLGTSTDTQYF. The CDR3 nucleotides read TGCGCCAGCAAAGGACTTGGTACTAGCACAGATACGCAGTATTTT.

Note on this clonotype: A much larger clonotype is one base distant, so this may be a read error. This chain joins TRBV15 and TRBJ2-7; D is perhaps TRBD1 (5 bases). CDR3 length equals 16 residues. V gave up 0 bases and J gave up 7 bases, with 19 bases separating them. Germline CDR1 is LNHNV and CDR2 is YYDKDF (reference sequence). The CDR3 DNA reads TGTGCCACCAGCAGAGAGGATGGACACCGTTACAATGAGCAGTACTTC. Protein sequence: CATSREDGHRYNEQYF.

In its sample, this clonotype was seen many times. V is TRBV27 and J is TRBJ1-2; D perhaps matches TRBD1 (6 bases). The V gene's germline CDR1 is MNHEY and CDR2 SMNVEV (reference sequence). CDR3 length: 15 residues. Trimming took off 6 bases at V and 6 bases at J, with 20 bases between the two ends. The CDR3 DNA reads as TGTGCCAGCAGAAAGGGGGGAGGGAGCGATCATGGCTACACCTTC. This sequence encodes CASRKGGGSDHGYTF.

The chain combines TRBV9 with TRBJ2-2, with TRBD2 matching over 10 bases. This CDR3 spans 18 amino acids. Trimming at V came to 2 bases and at J to 3 bases, leaving 10 bases not matched to a gene. Looked up from germline, CDR1 is SGDLS and CDR2 is YYNGEE. The chain's CDR3 is CASSVGLAPGADTGELFF. DNA of the CDR3: TGTGCCAGCAGCGTGGGACTAGCGCCCGGTGCGGACACCGGGGAGCTGTTTTTT.

This chain uses TRBV27 with TRBJ2-6; the D is unclear. The CDR3 totals 17 residues. In germline, CDR1 is MNHEY, CDR2 SMNVEV (reference sequence). Trimming pared 3 bases from V and 0 bases from J, leaving 12 bases between. The CDR3 sequence is CASSLWSLNSGANVLTF. The CDR3, as DNA: TGTGCCAGCAGTTTGTGGTCCTTAAACTCTGGGGCCAACGTCCTGACTTTC.

This clonotype was counted ten times or more. A much larger clone lies a single base off, so this may be a read error. This rearrangement joins TRBV6-6 to TRBJ2-5; D gene unclear. The CDR3 length is 12 residues. Between the trimmed V and J ends, which lost 5 bases and 11 bases, there was a span of 15 bases. In germline, CDR1 is MNHNY, CDR2 SVGAGI (reference sequence). The CDR3 loop is CASSPVSAEQYF. CDR3 nucleotides: TGTGCCAGCAGTCCCGTGAGCGCTGAGCAGTACTTC.

The CDR3 sequence: CASSVWDGELFF. The CDR3 bases are TGTGCCAGCAGCGTATGGGACGGGGAGCTGTTTTTT. The chain has TRBV9 and TRBJ2-2; D is uncertain. CDR1 and CDR2 from the germline V gene are SGDLS and YYNGEE. CDR3 length equals 12 residues. Trimming pared 1 base from V and 7 bases from J, leaving 5 bases between.

The rearrangement joins TRBV29-1 to TRBJ2-7; 12 bases agree with TRBD2. The CDR3 is 13 residues long. Losses at the gene ends were 1 base for V and 12 bases for J; bases not matched to a gene: 7. Germline V CDR1 and CDR2: SQVTM, ANQGSEA. CDR3 amino acids: CSVEASGRASRYF. The CDR3 DNA reads as TGCAGCGTTGAAGCTAGCGGGAGGGCCAGTCGGTACTTC.